A selection of T cell receptor beta chains follows, all from one sample in a study of shared clonotypes between healthy human individuals. Sequencing used immunoSEQ multiplex PCR; TCRdb keeps in-frame clones, though not all of them. The table records 550,000 to 800,000 clones, around 91% of them present only once. The sample comprised memory CD8+ T cells from PBMCs. The receptors were sampled from a man between 18 and 35 years old in good health. Some clones in this sample may be carry-over from other donors' samples. The CDR3 runs from the conserved cysteine through the conserved F or W. The D gene is left open where the match is weak. A clone size is listed for some rows: how often the clone was seen (once, few, many), or a class if it is expanded.

-	-	TRBV5-1	TRBJ1-2	TGCGCCAGCAGTGGAGCATACTATGGCTACACCTTC	CASSGAYYGYTF
TRBD2	-	TRBV10-3	TRBJ2-1	TGTGCCATCAGTAGTTGGACTAGCGCTTTAGATGAGCAGTTCTTC	CAISSWTSALDEQFF
-	-	TRBV9	TRBJ2-7	TGTGCCAGCAGCGCCTACCCATCTCCCTCGGACGAGCAGTACTTC	CASSAYPSPSDEQYF
-	-	TRBV4-3	TRBJ1-1	TGCGCCAGCAGCCAAGGTCAGGCGGGGGGCACTGAAGCTTTCTTT	CASSQGQAGGTEAFF
-	-	TRBV6-5	TRBJ2-5	TGTGCCAGCAGCTTACGGGACGGGACACAGGAGACCCAGTACTTC	CASSLRDGTQETQYF
-	-	TRBV27	TRBJ1-2	TGTGCCAGCAGTTTAAAGGGGACGCTGGACTATGGCTACACCTTC	CASSLKGTLDYGYTF
-	-	TRBV7-8	TRBJ1-2	TGTGCCAGCAGCTTAGTCTCTTCTGGGTATGGCTACACCTTC	CASSLVSSGYGYTF
TRBD1	once	TRBV19	TRBJ2-7	TGTGCCAGTAGTATAGCGGACAGGGGGTTTCGCGAGCAGTACTTC	CASSIADRGFREQYF
-	-	TRBV4-1	TRBJ1-2	TGCGCCAGCAGCCCGGGGAGCAGGGGACGCGATGGCTACACCTTC	CASSPGSRGRDGYTF
-	-	TRBV6-6	TRBJ1-2	TGTGCCAGCAGCCCGACGATGGGCTCTAACTATGGCTACACCTTC	CASSPTMGSNYGYTF
-	-	TRBV27	TRBJ2-2	TGTGCCAGCAGCCTAAGACAGTCCCCACGAGGCCTAAGCGGGGAGCTGTTTTTT	CASSLRQSPRGLSGELFF
-	-	TRBV27	TRBJ2-4	TGTGCCAGCAGTTTAGGCTCAGGGACGGCCAAAAACATTCAGTACTTC	CASSLGSGTAKNIQYF